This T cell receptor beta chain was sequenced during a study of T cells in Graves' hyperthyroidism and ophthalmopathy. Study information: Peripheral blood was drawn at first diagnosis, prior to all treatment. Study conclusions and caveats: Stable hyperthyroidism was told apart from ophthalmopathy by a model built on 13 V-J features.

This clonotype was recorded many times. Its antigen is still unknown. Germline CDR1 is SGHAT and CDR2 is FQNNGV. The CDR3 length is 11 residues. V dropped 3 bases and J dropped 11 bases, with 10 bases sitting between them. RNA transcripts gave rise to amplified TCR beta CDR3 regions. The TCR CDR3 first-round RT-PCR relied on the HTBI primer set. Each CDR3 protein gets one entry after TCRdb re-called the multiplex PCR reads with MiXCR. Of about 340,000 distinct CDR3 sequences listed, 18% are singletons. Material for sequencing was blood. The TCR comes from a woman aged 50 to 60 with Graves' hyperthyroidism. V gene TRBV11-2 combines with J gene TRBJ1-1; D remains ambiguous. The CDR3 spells CASSFRVDAFF. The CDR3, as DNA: TGTGCCAGCAGCTTCCGGGTTGATGCTTTCTTT.